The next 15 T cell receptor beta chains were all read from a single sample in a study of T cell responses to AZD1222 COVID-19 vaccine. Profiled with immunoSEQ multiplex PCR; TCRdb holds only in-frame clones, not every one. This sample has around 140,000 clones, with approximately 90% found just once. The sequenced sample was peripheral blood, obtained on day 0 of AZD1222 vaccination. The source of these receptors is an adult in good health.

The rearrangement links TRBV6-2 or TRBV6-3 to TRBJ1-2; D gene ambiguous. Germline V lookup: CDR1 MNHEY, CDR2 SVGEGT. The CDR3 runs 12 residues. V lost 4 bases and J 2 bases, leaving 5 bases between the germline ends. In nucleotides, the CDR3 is TGTGCCAGCAGTTCCCTCAACTATGGCTACACCTTC. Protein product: CASSSLNYGYTF.

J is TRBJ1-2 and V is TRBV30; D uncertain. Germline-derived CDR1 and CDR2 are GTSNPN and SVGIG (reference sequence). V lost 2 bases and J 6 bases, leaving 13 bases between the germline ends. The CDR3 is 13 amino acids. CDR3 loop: CAWSRAVLNGYTF. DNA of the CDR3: TGTGCCTGGAGTCGGGCAGTTTTGAATGGCTACACCTTC. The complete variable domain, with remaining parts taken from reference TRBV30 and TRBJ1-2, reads SQTIHQWPATLVQPVGSPLSLECTVEGTSNPNLYWYRQAAGRGLQLLFYSVGIGQISSEVPQNLSASRPQDRQFILSSKKLLLSDSGFYLCAWSRAVLNGYTFGSGTRLTVV.

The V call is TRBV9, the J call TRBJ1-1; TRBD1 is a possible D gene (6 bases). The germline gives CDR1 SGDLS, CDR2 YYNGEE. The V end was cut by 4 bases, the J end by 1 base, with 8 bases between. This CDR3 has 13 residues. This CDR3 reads CASSQQGNTEAFF. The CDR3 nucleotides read TGTGCCAGCAGCCAACAGGGGAACACTGAAGCTTTCTTT.

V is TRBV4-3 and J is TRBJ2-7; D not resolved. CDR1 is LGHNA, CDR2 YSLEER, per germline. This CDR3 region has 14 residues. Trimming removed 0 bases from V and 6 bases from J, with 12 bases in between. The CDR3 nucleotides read TGCGCCAGCAGCCAAGAAGTGGGGTCGGGCGAGCAGTACTTC. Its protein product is CASSQEVGSGEQYF.

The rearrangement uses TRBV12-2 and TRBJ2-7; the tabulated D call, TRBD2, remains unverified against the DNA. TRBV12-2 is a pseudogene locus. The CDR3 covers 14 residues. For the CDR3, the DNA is TGTGCAAATTCGCCTAGCGGGGGGCACTACGAGCAGTACTTC. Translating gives CANSPSGGHYEQYF.

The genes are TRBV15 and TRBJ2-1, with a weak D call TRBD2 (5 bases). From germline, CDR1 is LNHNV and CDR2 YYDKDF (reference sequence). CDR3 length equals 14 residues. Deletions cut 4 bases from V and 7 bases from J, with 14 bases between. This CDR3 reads CATSMDLKRNEQFF. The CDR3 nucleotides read TGTGCCACCAGCATGGACTTAAAGAGGAATGAGCAGTTCTTC. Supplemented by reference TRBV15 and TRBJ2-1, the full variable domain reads DAMVIQNPRYQVTQFGKPVTLSCSQTLNHNVMYWYQQKSSQAPKLLFHYYDKDFNNEADTPDNFQSRRPNTSFCFLDIRSPGLGDTAMYLCATSMDLKRNEQFFGPGTRLTVL.

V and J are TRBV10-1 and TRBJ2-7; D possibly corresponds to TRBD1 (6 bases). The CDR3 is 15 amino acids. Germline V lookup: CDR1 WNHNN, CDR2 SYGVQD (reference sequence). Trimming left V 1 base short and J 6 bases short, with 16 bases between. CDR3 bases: TGCGCCAGCAGTGAGTATACAGGGTCACCTGGCGAGCAGTACTTC. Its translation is CASSEYTGSPGEQYF.

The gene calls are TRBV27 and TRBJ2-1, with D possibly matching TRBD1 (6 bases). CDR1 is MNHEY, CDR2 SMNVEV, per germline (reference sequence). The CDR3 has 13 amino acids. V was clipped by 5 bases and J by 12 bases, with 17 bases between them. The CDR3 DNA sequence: TGTGCCAGCAGTCAAAACAGGGTTTTACGGCAGTTCTTC. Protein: CASSQNRVLRQFF.

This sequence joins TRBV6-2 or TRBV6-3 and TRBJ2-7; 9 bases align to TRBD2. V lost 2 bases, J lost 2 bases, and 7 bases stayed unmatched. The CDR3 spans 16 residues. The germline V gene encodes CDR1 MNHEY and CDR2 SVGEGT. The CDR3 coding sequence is TGTGCCAGCAGTTACCTCCTAGCGGGGAGAACCTACGAGCAGTACTTC. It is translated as CASSYLLAGRTYEQYF.

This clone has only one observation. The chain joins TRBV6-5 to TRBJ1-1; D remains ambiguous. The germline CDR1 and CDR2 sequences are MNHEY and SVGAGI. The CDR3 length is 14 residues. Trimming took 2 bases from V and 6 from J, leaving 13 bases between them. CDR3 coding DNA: TGTGCCAGCAGTTACCTGACCGCCAAATCTGAAGCTTTCTTT. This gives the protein CASSYLTAKSEAFF.

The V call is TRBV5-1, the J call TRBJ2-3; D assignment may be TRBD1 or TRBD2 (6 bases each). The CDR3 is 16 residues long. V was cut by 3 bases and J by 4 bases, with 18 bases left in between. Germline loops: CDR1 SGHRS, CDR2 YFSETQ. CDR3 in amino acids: CASSSDGGFGSDTQYF. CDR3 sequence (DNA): TGCGCCAGCAGCTCCGACGGGGGCTTCGGGTCAGATACGCAGTATTTT.

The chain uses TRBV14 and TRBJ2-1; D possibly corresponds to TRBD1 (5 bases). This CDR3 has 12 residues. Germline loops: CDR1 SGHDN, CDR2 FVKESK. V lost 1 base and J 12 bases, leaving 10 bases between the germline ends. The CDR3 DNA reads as TGTGCCAGCAGCCAAGCCGCCAGGGTGCAGTTCTTC. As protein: CASSQAARVQFF.

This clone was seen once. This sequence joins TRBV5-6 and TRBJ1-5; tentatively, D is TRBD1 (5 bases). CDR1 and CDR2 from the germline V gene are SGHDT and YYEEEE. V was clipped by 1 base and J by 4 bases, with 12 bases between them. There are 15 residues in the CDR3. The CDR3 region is CASSLWQGWNQPQHF. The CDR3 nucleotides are TGTGCCAGCAGCTTGTGGCAGGGTTGGAATCAGCCCCAGCATTTT.

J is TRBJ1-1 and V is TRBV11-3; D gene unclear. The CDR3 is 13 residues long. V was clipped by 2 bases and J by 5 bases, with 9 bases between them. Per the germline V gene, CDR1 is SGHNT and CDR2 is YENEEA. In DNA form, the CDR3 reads TGTGCCAGCAGCTTACGTGGGCAGACTGAAGCTTTCTTT. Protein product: CASSLRGQTEAFF.

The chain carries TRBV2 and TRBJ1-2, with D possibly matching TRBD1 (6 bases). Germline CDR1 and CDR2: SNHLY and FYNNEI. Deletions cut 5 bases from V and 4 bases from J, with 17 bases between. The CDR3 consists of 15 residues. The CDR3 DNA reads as TGTGCCAGCAGTCAAGGACAGTCGGGGATCTATGGCTACACCTTC. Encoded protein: CASSQGQSGIYGYTF.